This entry features one T cell receptor beta chain sequence. What it recognizes is unknown. V was trimmed by 4 bases and J by 11 bases, leaving 9 bases between them. The V gene's germline CDR1 is MNHNS and CDR2 SASEGT. CDR3 length: 11 amino acids. TCR beta libraries were built with iRepertoire HTBI primers and Arm-PCR of CDR3 regions. TCRdb processed the multiplex PCR reads anew with MiXCR; each CDR3 protein has one entry. This table holds around 510,000 distinct CDR3 sequences, less than 25% found once. This sample is drawn from a study of regulatory T cells in long-lasting Graves disease. Study conclusions and caveats: Persistent disease preferred TRBV28, TRBJ1-2 and TRBJ2-5; new disease, TRBV20-1 and TRBJ2-1. Whereas new patients shared 870 or so public clonotypes, persistent patients shared more, at some 2,700. Rather than thyroid tissue, only peripheral blood underwent study.

Time point of the sample: persistent/refractory GD, antithyroid drugs over 5 years with positive TRAb. Preparation of the TCR library used RNA extracted from PBMCs. Patients with Graves' disease were diagnosed by American Thyroid Association guidelines. The receptor comes from a female donor with Graves disease. The chain carries TRBV6-1 and TRBJ1-5, with no clear D. This specimen consisted of peripheral blood mononuclear cells (PBMCs), obtained when the disease was refractory, from a patient treated with antithyroid drugs. The CDR3 here is CASSARGAQHF. The DNA of the CDR3 is TGTGCCAGCAGTGCCCGGGGAGCCCAGCATTTT.